The 29 T cell receptor beta chains below come from one sample, sequenced in a study of cytomegalovirus exposure and HLA in healthy donors. The PCR used 60 Vbeta and 13 Jbeta primers. The data were produced by immunoSEQ multiplex PCR, yet TCRdb's version contains in-frame clones alone and is incomplete. The data hold under 200,000 clones, with roughly 80% observed a single time. Sequencing was done on a sample of PBMCs. These receptors all come from a male donor in good health and CMV-seropositive.

This clone has only a few counts. The gene calls are TRBV25-1 and TRBJ2-3, with 10 bases lining up with TRBD2. The J segment lost 5 bases and the V segment lost 3 bases, leaving 8 bases of the junction unmatched. The CDR3 is 16 residues long. Looked up from germline, CDR1 is MGHDK and CDR2 is SYGVNS. The CDR3: CASSDPSAGGLDTQYF. The CDR3 coding sequence is TGTGCCAGCAGTGATCCATCAGCGGGAGGGTTAGATACGCAGTATTTT.

J is TRBJ2-5 and V is TRBV7-8; D ambiguous. With 0 bases removed from V and 5 bases from J, the gap between germline ends came to 13 bases. This CDR3 region has 15 residues. Germline CDR1 is SGHVS and CDR2 is FQNEAQ. CDR3 sequence: CASSLAASLTETQYF. CDR3 coding DNA: TGTGCCAGCAGCTTAGCGGCTAGTCTCACGGAGACCCAGTACTTC.

The chain uses TRBV7-8 and TRBJ2-7; no clear D gene. This CDR3 region has 13 residues. The V and J ends lost 1 base and 3 bases respectively, with 7 bases between them. Germline-derived CDR1 and CDR2 are SGHVS and FQNEAQ. The CDR3: CASSLVHGYEQYF. The CDR3 bases are TGTGCCAGCAGCTTAGTCCACGGCTACGAGCAGTACTTC.

The V and J genes are TRBV6-1 and TRBJ1-2; possibly TRBD1 for D (6 bases). The CDR3 covers 14 residues. V shed 8 bases and J shed 8 bases, with 21 bases lying between them. The germline V gene encodes CDR1 MNHNS and CDR2 SASEGT. CDR3: CASGPHRVGVGYTF. CDR3 nucleotide sequence: TGTGCCAGCGGCCCCCACAGGGTGGGAGTAGGCTACACCTTC.

This clone was picked up a small number of times. This rearrangement joins TRBV7-2 to TRBJ1-6; 12 nucleotides match TRBD1. The CDR3 spans 14 residues. The V gene end was trimmed by 5 bases and the J gene end by 9 bases; junction bases not matched to a gene: 2. CDR1 is SGHTA and CDR2 is FQGNSA in the germline V gene. As DNA, the CDR3 is TGTGCCAGCAGCGGGGACAGGGGGCCTTCACCCCTCCACTTT. Translation: CASSGDRGPSPLHF.

The DNA for the CDR3 is TGTGCCAGTCGACCGACAGGGGGCGGGGAGACCCAGTACTTC. Translating gives CASRPTGGGETQYF. This chain uses TRBV19 with TRBJ2-5; 10 bases agree with TRBD1. This CDR3 is built from 14 residues. Germline CDR1 and CDR2: LNHDA and SQIVND (reference sequence). Germline trimming cut 8 bases from V and 5 bases from J; bases unmatched to any gene: 8.

The chain has TRBV7-8 and TRBJ1-4, with D possibly TRBD1 on 5 matching bases. V lost 4 bases to trimming and J lost 8 bases, with 23 bases between them. The CDR3 is 17 residues long. Germline loops: CDR1 SGHVS, CDR2 FQNEAQ. The CDR3 region has the DNA TGTGCCAGCAGCTCCGCCCTCGGGGGGGGTCGGAAAGAAAAACTGTTTTTT. It specifies CASSSALGGGRKEKLFF. Together with reference TRBV7-8 and TRBJ1-4, the CDR3 gives the full variable domain: GAGVSQSPRYKVAKRGQDVALRCDPISGHVSLFWYQQALGQGPEFLTYFQNEAQLDKSGLPSDRFFAERPEGSVSTLKIQRTQQEDSAVYLCASSSALGGGRKEKLFFGSGTQLSVL.

V and J are TRBV27 and TRBJ2-7; TRBD2 might be the D (5 bases). This CDR3 region has 11 residues. Germline loops: CDR1 MNHEY, CDR2 SMNVEV (reference sequence). The V and J ends lost 7 bases and 4 bases respectively, with 8 bases between them. The CDR3 reads CASTGWYEQYF. The DNA for the CDR3 is TGTGCCAGCACGGGGTGGTACGAGCAGTACTTC.

The chain has TRBV10-3 and TRBJ1-3, with 9 bases fitting TRBD1. The CDR3 totals 14 residues. Germline V gene lookup returns CDR1 ENHRY and CDR2 SYGVKD. V lost 10 bases to trimming and J lost 0 bases; unmatched junction nucleotides: 4. In DNA, the CDR3 is TGTGCCACGGACAGGGGCCTCTCTGGAAACACCATATATTTT. It yields the protein CATDRGLSGNTIYF.

This clone was seen only a few times. J is TRBJ2-2 and V is TRBV28, with TRBD2 matching over 7 bases. The CDR3 covers 17 residues. J was trimmed by 4 bases and V by 5 bases; bases with no gene match: 13. The germline V gene has CDR1 MDHEN and CDR2 SYDVKM. CDR3 DNA sequence: TGTGCCAGCAGTCCCGGGCCGGGGAGGGATCGCACCGGGGAGCTGTTTTTT. This codes for CASSPGPGRDRTGELFF.

A few counts support this clone. The CDR3 DNA follows: TGCGCCAGCAGCCAAGATCTCGGGAGCGGTCCAGATACGCAGTATTTT. This gives the protein CASSQDLGSGPDTQYF. The V gene is TRBV4-3, the J gene TRBJ2-3; TRBD2 might be the D (6 bases). V dropped 0 bases and J dropped 4 bases, with 14 bases sitting between them. The V gene's germline CDR1 is LGHNA and CDR2 YSLEER. The CDR3 runs to 16 residues.

This rearrangement joins TRBV10-2 to TRBJ2-7; TRBD1 agrees at 8 bases. This CDR3 region has 16 residues. Germline V gene sequence: CDR1 WSHSY, CDR2 SAAADI. J was trimmed by 2 bases and V by 5 bases; bases with no gene match: 11. The CDR3 DNA sequence: TGCGCCAGCAGTAGATCTCCGGGACAGGTCCCCTACGAGCAGTACTTC. This sequence encodes CASSRSPGQVPYEQYF.

The chain uses TRBV30 and TRBJ2-7; the match to TRBD1 covers 11 bases. Germline CDR1 and CDR2: GTSNPN and SVGIG (reference sequence). The CDR3 runs 13 residues. The V gene end was trimmed by 5 bases and the J gene end by 3 bases; junction bases not matched to a gene: 3. CDR3 sequence: CAWGQGAIYEQYF. CDR3 in DNA: TGTGCCTGGGGACAGGGGGCTATCTACGAGCAGTACTTC.

As for this clone: An end of the junction does not agree with germline; a read error may underlie this. V gene TRBV27 combines with J gene TRBJ1-2, with TRBD1 as a possible D gene (6 bases). Germline values: CDR1 MNHEY, CDR2 SMNVEV (reference sequence). This CDR3 spans 15 amino acids. The CDR3 sequence: CATSAVRGAFNGYTF. The CDR3 DNA is TGTGCCACCAGTGCAGTGCGGGGGGCGTTTAATGGCTACACCTTC.

The table lists this clone with a few counts. The genes are TRBV6-5 and TRBJ1-6, with 7 bases lining up with TRBD1. The ends lost 4 bases at V and 4 bases at J; junction bases unmatched: 7. The length of the CDR3 is 16 residues. Germline CDR1 MNHEY, CDR2 SVGAGI. The CDR3 region is CASSSRDRGYNSPLHF. The CDR3 region has the DNA TGTGCCAGCAGTTCCCGGGACAGAGGTTATAATTCACCCCTCCACTTT.

The chain joins TRBV19 to TRBJ2-5; a possible D gene is TRBD2 (6 bases). There are 13 residues in the CDR3. The V end lost 5 bases, the J end lost 1 base, and 8 bases lay between the germline ends. Looked up from germline, CDR1 is LNHDA and CDR2 is SQIVND (reference sequence). CDR3 protein: CASSPGLQETQYF. The DNA of the CDR3 is TGTGCCAGTAGTCCGGGACTCCAAGAGACCCAGTACTTC.

The chain joins TRBV30 to TRBJ2-3; 7 bases align to TRBD2. The germline V gene has CDR1 GTSNPN and CDR2 SVGIG (reference sequence). V lost 4 bases, J lost 5 bases, and 3 bases stayed unmatched. The CDR3 sequence is 12 residues long. Written as DNA, the CDR3 is TGTGCCTGGATTACGGGGGGAGATACGCAGTATTTT. Translating gives CAWITGGDTQYF. The full variable domain, in which reference TRBV30 and TRBJ2-3 provide the parts outside the CDR3, is SQTIHQWPATLVQPVGSPLSLECTVEGTSNPNLYWYRQAAGRGLQLLFYSVGIGQISSEVPQNLSASRPQDRQFILSSKKLLLSDSGFYLCAWITGGDTQYFGPGTRLTVL.

The V call is TRBV27, the J call TRBJ2-7; 9 bases map to TRBD1. In germline, CDR1 is MNHEY, CDR2 SMNVEV (reference sequence). V was pared by 5 bases and J by 5 bases, with 16 bases of the junction left unmatched. This CDR3 spans 17 amino acids. The CDR3 spells CASSPQSGTGTKNEQYF. CDR3 DNA sequence: TGTGCCAGCAGTCCACAGTCCGGGACAGGGACCAAGAACGAGCAGTACTTC.

This chain links TRBV7-9 with TRBJ1-1; no firm D call. V was clipped by 9 bases and J by 5 bases, with 13 bases between them. The CDR3 has 12 amino acids. Germline CDR1 and CDR2: SEHNR and FQNEAQ (reference sequence). CDR3 nucleotide sequence: TGTGCCAGTTCGATCGGGGATACTGAAGCTTTCTTT. It specifies CASSIGDTEAFF.

V gene TRBV18 combines with J gene TRBJ1-3, with 9 bases aligning to TRBD1. This CDR3 is built from 17 residues. Trimming at V came to 3 bases and at J to 0 bases, leaving 6 bases not matched to a gene. Germline V lookup: CDR1 KGHSH, CDR2 LQKENI. The CDR3 loop is CASSPPGTGSSGNTIYF. The CDR3 nucleotides are TGTGCCAGCTCACCGCCCGGGACAGGGAGCTCTGGAAACACCATATATTTT.

The J gene is TRBJ2-1, the V gene TRBV7-6; TRBD2 agrees at 9 bases. CDR1 is SGHVS, CDR2 FNYEAQ, per germline. The CDR3 is 15 residues long. V gave up 6 bases and J gave up 5 bases; unmatched junction bases: 8. The DNA of the CDR3 is TGTGCCAGCAGACGAAGACTAGCGGATGACAATGAGCAGTTCTTC. As protein: CASRRRLADDNEQFF.

V and J are TRBV14 and TRBJ2-5; D not resolved. The CDR3 has 12 amino acids. Germline CDR1 and CDR2: SGHDN and FVKESK. V was shortened by 0 bases and J by 8 bases, with 7 bases between the two germline ends. CDR3 loop: CASSQDPRTQYF. CDR3 in DNA: TGTGCCAGCAGCCAAGATCCGCGAACCCAGTACTTC. Drawing the rest from reference TRBV14 and TRBJ2-5, the complete variable domain is EAGVTQFPSHSVIEKGQTVTLRCDPISGHDNLYWYRRVMGKEIKFLLHFVKESKQDESGMPNNRFLAERTGGTYSTLKVQPAELEDSGVYFCASSQDPRTQYFGPGTRLLVL.

The J gene is TRBJ2-7, the V gene TRBV19, with 9 bases fitting TRBD1. Germline V gene sequence: CDR1 LNHDA, CDR2 SQIVND (reference sequence). This CDR3 is built from 16 residues. Trimming at V came to 3 bases and at J to 2 bases, leaving 8 bases not matched to a gene. This CDR3 is CASSIQVGTGTYEQYF. CDR3 nucleotides: TGTGCCAGTAGTATTCAGGTCGGGACAGGGACCTACGAGCAGTACTTC.

This clone was seen a handful of times. V usage is TRBV5-6 and J usage is TRBJ2-1; 8 bases fit TRBD2. Germline V gene sequence: CDR1 SGHDT, CDR2 YYEEEE. The CDR3 spans 15 residues. The trim removed 1 base at V and 8 bases at J, leaving 8 bases unmatched. The CDR3 loop is CASSLPGLGEYEQFF. The DNA of the CDR3 is TGTGCCAGCAGCTTGCCGGGACTAGGGGAGTATGAGCAGTTCTTC.

The chain carries TRBV4-3 and TRBJ2-2; TRBD2 matches 14 bases. Germline V gene lookup returns CDR1 LGHNA and CDR2 YSLEER. This CDR3 contains 16 residues. Germline trimming cut 4 bases from V and 9 bases from J; bases unmatched to any gene: 7. In nucleotides, the CDR3 is TGCGCCAGCAGCCCCCGACTAGCGGGGGGGTATCGGGAGCTGTTTTTT. Translated: CASSPRLAGGYRELFF.

V usage is TRBV19 and J usage is TRBJ1-1; a weak D match, TRBD1 (6 bases). This CDR3 comprises 16 residues. CDR1 LNHDA and CDR2 SQIVND come from the germline V gene (reference sequence). V was pared by 9 bases and J by 1 base, with 21 bases between. Here the CDR3 reads CASLLGGADGNTEAFF. CDR3 bases: TGTGCCAGCCTTCTGGGGGGGGCAGATGGGAACACTGAAGCTTTCTTT. The variable domain in full, with the rest retrieved from reference TRBV19 and TRBJ1-1, is DGGITQSPKYLFRKEGQNVTLSCEQNLNHDAMYWYRQDPGQGLRLIYYSQIVNDFQKGDIAEGYSVSREKKESFPLTVTSAQKNPTAFYLCASLLGGADGNTEAFFGQGTRLTVV.

V usage is TRBV5-1 and J usage is TRBJ2-7, with 9 bases that match TRBD2. CDR1 is SGHRS, CDR2 YFSETQ, per germline. The V gene end was trimmed by 0 bases and the J gene end by 9 bases; junction bases not matched to a gene: 19. This CDR3 comprises 18 residues. The DNA of the CDR3 is TGCGCCAGCAGCTTGGAAATCCGGGTTGATAGCGGGAGCTTGGTGCAGTACTTC. Its protein product is CASSLEIRVDSGSLVQYF.

This rearrangement joins TRBV5-6 to TRBJ2-7; 9 bases are shared with TRBD1. V was pared by 4 bases and J by 4 bases, with 6 bases of the junction left unmatched. The CDR3 length is 14 residues. Germline V gene lookup returns CDR1 SGHDT and CDR2 YYEEEE. The CDR3 DNA follows: TGTGCCAGCAGCCCCGGGACAGGGAGGTACGAGCAGTACTTC. Protein: CASSPGTGRYEQYF. The full variable domain, its missing parts supplied by reference TRBV5-6 and TRBJ2-7, is DAGVTQSPTHLIKTRGQQVTLRCSPKSGHDTVSWYQQALGQGPQFIFQYYEEEERQRGNFPDRFSGHQFPNYSSELNVNALLLGDSALYLCASSPGTGRYEQYFGPGTRLTVT.

About this clone: One end of the junction varies from germline; a read error may be responsible. The rearrangement links TRBV7-9 to TRBJ1-4; possible D gene TRBD1, 6 bases. This CDR3 is built from 16 residues. Germline CDR1 reads SEHNR; CDR2 reads FQNEAQ (reference sequence). CDR3 DNA: TGTTCCAGCAGCTTGATCGGACGGGGGGCTGAAGAAAAACTGTTTTTT. Its protein product is CSSSLIGRGAEEKLFF.